A selection of T cell receptor beta chains follows, all from one sample in a study of T cell responses to AZD1222 COVID-19 vaccine. TCRdb's copy holds only in-frame clones and misses some; the assay was immunoSEQ multiplex PCR. The sample records approximately 120,000 clones, 89% being singletons. This material consisted of peripheral blood, taken on day 0 of AZD1222 vaccination. The receptor source for this set is an adult in good health. Each CDR3 is given with its conserved first and last residue. The D gene is left open where the match is weak. Rows may omit the clone size; those that give it use once, few, many or a size class.

V	size	D	J	CDR3	DNA
TRBV13	.	TRBD1	TRBJ2-7	CASSFLLQGAHYEQYF	TGTGCCAGCAGCTTCCTTCTTCAGGGGGCGCACTACGAGCAGTACTTC
TRBV4-1	.	TRBD1	TRBJ2-5	CASSQRDRGAETQYF	TGCGCCAGCAGCCAGAGGGACAGGGGAGCAGAGACCCAGTACTTC
TRBV2	once	.	TRBJ1-1	CASSDSLDWGGNTEAFF	TGTGCCAGCAGTGATTCCCTGGACTGGGGGGGGAACACTGAAGCTTTCTTT
TRBV23-1	.	.	TRBJ1-6	CASRERARGRLLGSPLHF	TGCGCCAGCAGGGAGAGAGCGAGAGGACGTCTGCTCGGTTCACCCCTCCACTTT
TRBV27	.	.	TRBJ2-5	CASSLSLVSAQYF	TGTGCCAGCAGTTTATCGTTAGTTTCGGCCCAGTACTTC
TRBV11-1	.	TRBD1	TRBJ1-6	CASSFVGTGGSPLHF	TGTGCCAGCAGCTTTGTCGGGACAGGGGGATCACCCCTCCACTTT
TRBV6-5	.	.	TRBJ2-2	CASSYNTGELFF	TGTGCCAGCAGTTACAACACCGGGGAGCTGTTTTTT
TRBV2	.	.	TRBJ1-4	CASSEDGNEKLFF	TGTGCCAGCAGTGAAGATGGAAATGAAAAACTGTTTTTT
TRBV4-2	.	.	TRBJ1-2	CASSPAGFYGYTF	TGTGCCAGCAGCCCGGCAGGCTTCTATGGCTACACCTTC
TRBV30	.	.	TRBJ1-3	CAWTRTAVGNTIYF	TGTGCCTGGACCCGGACAGCAGTAGGAAACACCATATATTTT
TRBV11-3	.	.	TRBJ2-7	CASSLDQGREQYF	TGTGCCAGCAGCTTAGATCAGGGGAGGGAGCAGTACTTC
TRBV2	.	.	TRBJ1-2	CASSQGGRGGYTF	TGTGCCAGCAGTCAAGGGGGGCGCGGCGGCTACACCTTC
TRBV14	.	.	TRBJ1-1	CASSQVGVTEAFF	TGTGCCAGCAGCCAAGTGGGGGTGACTGAAGCTTTCTTT
TRBV7-2	.	.	TRBJ1-6	CASSSARGASNSPLHF	TGTGCCAGCAGCTCCGCCAGGGGAGCTTCGAACTCACCCCTCCACTTT
TRBV6-5	.	.	TRBJ2-7	CAIWGASGSYEQYF	TGTGCCATCTGGGGGGCTAGCGGATCCTACGAGCAGTACTTC
TRBV6-5	once	.	TRBJ1-2	CASISAGSYGYTF	TGTGCCAGCATATCGGCCGGTAGCTATGGCTACACCTTC
TRBV11-2	.	.	TRBJ1-5	CASSLGSGYQPQHF	TGTGCCAGCAGCTTAGGATCCGGGTATCAGCCCCAGCATTTT
TRBV5-1	.	TRBD1	TRBJ2-5	CASSLSRLRTGPTETQYF	TGCGCCAGCAGCTTGTCGCGCCTGAGGACAGGGCCCACCGAGACCCAGTACTTC
TRBV2	.	.	TRBJ2-5	CASSPSTVSETQYF	TGTGCCAGCAGTCCCAGTACAGTTTCGGAGACCCAGTACTTC
TRBV13	.	.	TRBJ1-6	CASSLGGRPGSPLHF	TGTGCCAGCAGCTTGGGTGGGAGACCGGGATCACCCCTCCACTTT
TRBV6-5	once	.	TRBJ2-7	CATAGGADNTYEQYF	TGTGCCACGGCCGGGGGCGCGGACAACACCTACGAGCAGTACTTC
TRBV3-1/TRBV3-2	.	.	TRBJ2-1	CASSQAGGRVGNEQFF	TGTGCCAGCAGCCAAGCGGGGGGCCGGGTGGGCAATGAGCAGTTCTTC
TRBV7-3	.	TRBD1	TRBJ1-1	CASSPGGNTEAFF	TGTGCCAGCAGCCCAGGGGGGAACACTGAAGCTTTCTTT
TRBV7-2	.	TRBD2	TRBJ2-3	CASSLDGGGITDTQYF	TGTGCCAGCAGCTTAGACGGGGGGGGTATCACAGATACGCAGTATTTT
TRBV19	.	TRBD1	TRBJ1-1	CASRGQGAGTEAFF	TGTGCCAGTAGAGGACAGGGGGCAGGCACTGAAGCTTTCTTT
TRBV9	.	.	TRBJ1-3	CASSDSSSGNTIYF	TGTGCCAGCAGCGACTCGAGCTCTGGAAACACCATATATTTT
TRBV4-1	.	.	TRBJ1-5	CASSQNVGQGQPQHF	TGCGCCAGCAGCCAGAATGTGGGGCAGGGTCAGCCCCAGCATTTT
TRBV27	.	.	TRBJ1-1	CASSRPGRMNTEAFF	TGTGCCAGCAGCAGACCGGGACGCATGAACACTGAAGCTTTCTTT
TRBV11-3	.	.	TRBJ1-3	CASSSPEGTGNTIYF	TGTGCCAGCAGCTCCCCCGAGGGGACTGGAAACACCATATATTTT
TRBV2	.	.	TRBJ2-7	CASSEATGARVRQYF	TGTGCCAGCAGTGAAGCAACGGGGGCCCGTGTTCGGCAGTACTTC
TRBV7-7	.	.	TRBJ2-5	CASSFGQGGGTQYF	TGTGCCAGCAGCTTCGGACAGGGAGGGGGGACCCAGTACTTC
TRBV10-3	.	.	TRBJ1-3	CAISERALSGNTIYF	TGTGCCATCAGTGAGCGGGCGCTCTCTGGAAACACCATATATTTT
TRBV4-1	.	.	TRBJ2-6	CASSQGWGGKPSGANVLTF	TGCGCCAGCAGCCAAGGCTGGGGCGGAAAACCCTCTGGGGCCAACGTCCTGACTTTC
TRBV7-8	.	.	TRBJ1-4	CASSLDPAGRNEKLFF	TGTGCCAGCAGCTTAGATCCGGCCGGCAGGAATGAAAAACTGTTTTTT
TRBV6-5	.	TRBD2	TRBJ2-7	CASNRLASSYEQYF	TGTGCCAGCAACCGACTAGCGTCTTCCTACGAGCAGTACTTC
TRBV11-2	.	.	TRBJ2-7	CASSFGQSYEQYF	TGTGCCAGCAGCTTTGGACAGTCCTACGAGCAGTACTTC
TRBV5-1	.	TRBD2	TRBJ2-3	CASSLAGVGPDTQYF	TGCGCCAGCAGCTTAGCGGGAGTTGGCCCAGATACGCAGTATTTT
TRBV5-1	.	TRBD1	TRBJ2-7	CASSLYPRQGPSYEQYF	TGCGCCAGCAGCTTATATCCTCGACAGGGACCCTCCTACGAGCAGTACTTC
TRBV18	.	.	TRBJ1-2	CASSPTDGYTF	TGTGCCAGCTCACCAACAGATGGCTACACCTTC
TRBV7-6	.	.	TRBJ1-5	CASSLEGGNQPQHF	TGTGCCAGCAGCTTAGAGGGGGGCAATCAGCCCCAGCATTTT
TRBV11-2	.	.	TRBJ2-1	CASSLQEAIPYNEQFF	TGTGCCAGCAGCTTACAAGAAGCGATCCCCTACAATGAGCAGTTCTTC
TRBV28	.	.	TRBJ1-2	CASSNPDSHYGYTF	TGTGCCAGCAGCAATCCGGACAGCCACTATGGCTACACCTTC
TRBV6-1	few	.	TRBJ2-1	CASSELQEPYNEQFF	TGTGCCAGCAGTGAACTGCAGGAACCCTACAATGAGCAGTTCTTC
TRBV28	.	.	TRBJ1-2	CASSPLTAQIYGYTF	TGTGCCAGCAGTCCCCTAACAGCACAGATCTATGGCTACACCTTC
TRBV6-1	.	.	TRBJ1-5	CASSEGEMSQPQHF	TGTGCCAGCAGTGAAGGCGAGATGAGTCAGCCCCAGCATTTT
TRBV4-2	few	.	TRBJ1-6	CASSQGRDGANSPLHF	TGTGCCAGCAGCCAAGGACGGGACGGAGCAAATTCACCCCTCCACTTT
TRBV5-1	.	TRBD1	TRBJ1-2	CASSTGQGAPYGYTF	TGCGCCAGCAGCACCGGACAGGGGGCCCCCTATGGCTACACCTTC
TRBV9	.	.	TRBJ2-7	CASSDTGTDFGEQYF	TGTGCCAGCAGCGATACCGGGACGGACTTCGGCGAGCAGTACTTC
TRBV5-1	.	TRBD1	TRBJ2-2	CASSRGQVNTGELFF	TGCGCCAGCAGCCGGGGACAGGTTAACACCGGGGAGCTGTTTTTT
TRBV2	.	TRBD1	TRBJ2-1	CASSVGTGFYNEQFF	TGTGCCAGCAGTGTTGGGACAGGGTTCTACAATGAGCAGTTCTTC
TRBV10-2	once	.	TRBJ1-2	CASRSLDTANYGYTF	TGCGCCAGCAGATCCTTGGACACCGCTAACTATGGCTACACCTTC